This TCR beta chain emerged from a study of T-cell memory formation after mild COVID-19. UMIs and sample barcodes were carried by the TCR alpha and TCR beta cDNA libraries that 5'RACE produced using constant-segment primers. TCRdb independently ran MiXCR on the 5' RACE reads; one entry per CDR3 protein. The repertoire includes hundreds of thousands of distinct CDR3 sequences, around 28% of them detected once, and 13% sits in the top ten. J gave up 4 bases and V 1 base, and 7 bases lay outside the gene matches. CDR3 length: 16 residues. The sequencing input was PBMCs or a T cell subset sorted from them (not recorded which). The genes are TRBV12-3 or TRBV12-4 and TRBJ2-7, with 10 bases that match TRBD2. This TCR derives from an adult woman who had mild COVID-19 (a few samples of this study predate the infection). Cell type and time point are not known. CDR3 residues: CASSLEYTSGTYEQYF. The CDR3 nucleotides are TGTGCCAGCAGTTTAGAGTATACTAGCGGGACATACGAGCAGTACTTC.